The subject of this entry is one TCR beta chain. The antigen is not known. This sample was taken from a study of cytomegalovirus exposure and HLA in healthy donors. The CDR3 loop spans 11 amino acids. The germline gives CDR1 MNHNS, CDR2 SASEGT. The PCR had 60 Vbeta and 13 Jbeta primers. Only in-frame clones appear in the TCRdb table, and some are missing; sequencing was by immunoSEQ multiplex PCR. This sample yields 150,000 to 200,000 clones, of which 85% are seen a single time; 2% to 2.5% belongs to the top ten. Study results and caveats: Reportedly, TCR beta sequences accurately predicted HLA-A and HLA-B alleles in most subjects. A list of 164 TCR beta chains associated with cytomegalovirus was given.

The sample was PBMCs. The clonotype originates from a woman aged 45 to 65 in good health and CMV-seronegative. The chain joins TRBV6-1 to TRBJ2-3, with 7 bases matching TRBD2. CDR3: CSAGRPDTQYF. The CDR3 nucleotides read TGTTCAGCGGGGCGACCAGATACGCAGTATTTT.